Listed here are 25 T cell receptor beta chains from one sample, sequenced in a study of blood T cells in healthy people across ages. Then a second PCR, running about 6 to 11 cycles, was carried out with a sample-barcoded 5' primer and a J-beta primer mix. Via MiXCR, TCRdb re-called the 5' RACE reads, giving one row per CDR3 protein. This table has around 1.7 million distinct CDR3 sequences, about 30% appearing once. Material: blood. Receptors originate from a woman in her 30s in good health.

Note on this clonotype: At one boundary the junction diverges from the germline segment, which might be a read error. The gene calls are TRBV3-1 and TRBJ2-1; 8 bases fit TRBD2. The germline V gene has CDR1 LGHDT and CDR2 YNNKEL (reference sequence). The CDR3 is 16 amino acids. CDR3 bases: TGTGCCAGCAACCAAGGCGGGCTAGCGGGTCACAATGAGCAGTTCTTC. Protein: CASNQGGLAGHNEQFF.

V gene TRBV11-3 combines with J gene TRBJ2-1; 11 bases agree with TRBD2. Germline trimming cut 0 bases from V and 8 bases from J; bases unmatched to any gene: 6. The CDR3 covers 16 residues. The germline V gene encodes CDR1 SGHNT and CDR2 YENEEA. CDR3 loop: CASSLDTSGRGDEQFF. The CDR3 DNA reads as TGTGCCAGCAGCTTAGATACTAGCGGGAGAGGGGATGAGCAGTTCTTC.

This clonotype showed up just a few times. The chain couples TRBV7-9 to TRBJ1-2; TRBD1 aligns across 7 bases. The junction had 10 bases not matched to a gene; V was cut back by 5 bases and J by 4 bases. The CDR3 sequence is 15 residues long. Per the germline V gene, CDR1 is SEHNR and CDR2 is FQNEAQ (reference sequence). CDR3 coding DNA: TGTGCCAGCAGCCCCACGCCTGGACAGGTCTATGGCTACACCTTC. Its translation: CASSPTPGQVYGYTF.

This clonotype was picked up a small number of times. CDR3 nucleotides: TGTGCCAGCGGGCTTCGGCCGCTTTCGAACAATGAGCAGTTCTTC. Protein: CASGLRPLSNNEQFF. The chain recombines TRBV11-2 with TRBJ2-1; the D is unclear. This CDR3 region has 15 residues. V lost 8 bases and J lost 5, with 19 bases in between. Germline assignment: CDR1 SGHAT and CDR2 FQNNGV.

This clonotype was detected only a few times. This sequence joins TRBV7-2 and TRBJ2-7; 8 bases align to TRBD2. The CDR3 loop spans 16 amino acids. The germline CDR1 and CDR2 sequences are SGHTA and FQGNSA. V was pared by 4 bases and J by 2 bases, with 10 bases of the junction left unmatched. DNA for the CDR3: TGTGCCAGCAGCTCGGGGCAGCGGGAGCCGGCCTACGAGCAGTACTTC. As protein: CASSSGQREPAYEQYF.

The V call is TRBV25-1, the J call TRBJ1-5; 9 positions agree with TRBD1. The ends lost 8 bases at V and 3 bases at J; junction bases unmatched: 5. This CDR3 comprises 14 residues. Germline loops: CDR1 MGHDK, CDR2 SYGVNS. As DNA, the CDR3 is TGTGCCAGCGAGGGACAGGGTATCAATCAGCCCCAGCATTTT. It specifies CASEGQGINQPQHF.

This clonotype came up many times. The rearrangement uses TRBV5-5 and TRBJ2-1; a possible D gene is TRBD1 (6 bases). V was shortened by 3 bases and J by 12 bases, with 10 bases between the two germline ends. This CDR3 has 11 residues. Germline V lookup: CDR1 SGHKS, CDR2 YYEKEE (reference sequence). The CDR3 reads CASSSGTSQFF. In nucleotides, the CDR3 is TGTGCCAGCAGCTCCGGGACATCGCAGTTCTTC.

This clonotype was seen many times. This chain connects TRBV7-2 to TRBJ2-7; 8 bases are a match to TRBD2. The CDR3 contains 14 residues. Germline assignment: CDR1 SGHTA and CDR2 FQGNSA. V shed 2 bases and J 8 bases; nucleotides not matched to a gene: 8. CDR3 in DNA: TGTGCCAGCAGCTTAACGCGGGAGGATAAAAAGCAGTACTTC. It codes for CASSLTREDKKQYF.

The V call is TRBV19, the J call TRBJ1-5; D gene unclear. CDR3 length: 16 amino acids. Germline V gives CDR1 LNHDA, CDR2 SQIVND (reference sequence). V lost 4 bases and J lost 2, with 15 bases in between. The CDR3 region is CASSRGSPAGNQPQHF. The CDR3 region has the DNA TGTGCCAGTAGTAGAGGCAGCCCGGCCGGCAATCAGCCCCAGCATTTT.

In its sample, this clonotype was seen many times. An end of the junction differs from the germline gene, which may be a read error. V is TRBV5-1 and J is TRBJ2-3, with 10 nucleotides matching TRBD1. This CDR3 comprises 14 residues. Germline values: CDR1 SGHRS, CDR2 YFSETQ. Here the CDR3 reads CASSAGQGTDTQYF. CDR3 sequence (DNA): TGTGCCAGCAGCGCGGGACAGGGGACAGATACGCAGTATTTT.

This clonotype was detected only a few times. This rearrangement joins TRBV5-1 to TRBJ2-7; D is possibly TRBD1 or TRBD2 (6 bases each). The germline V gene encodes CDR1 SGHRS and CDR2 YFSETQ. Trimming took 0 bases from V and 3 from J, leaving 10 bases between them. This CDR3 is built from 14 residues. Here the CDR3 DNA reads TGCGCCAGCAGCTTGGAGGGGGGCGTCTACGAGCAGTACTTC. Translated, it gives CASSLEGGVYEQYF.

This clonotype was seen a handful of times. The rearrangement joins TRBV5-1 to TRBJ2-5; no reliable D call. This CDR3 is built from 11 residues. Trimming pared 7 bases from V and 5 bases from J, leaving 9 bases between. Germline CDR1 SGHRS, CDR2 YFSETQ. The CDR3 region has the DNA TGCGCCAGCCGACTCACGGAGACCCAGTACTTC. Encoded protein: CASRLTETQYF.

This clonotype showed up many times. V is TRBV7-2 and J is TRBJ2-1; 8 positions match TRBD1. The germline gives CDR1 SGHTA, CDR2 FQGNSA. Trimming cost V 5 bases and J 7 bases; bases outside gene matches: 10. There are 15 residues in the CDR3. The CDR3 protein is CASSVDRGFTNEQFF. The CDR3 nucleotides read TGTGCCAGCAGCGTTGACAGGGGTTTCACGAATGAGCAGTTCTTC.

The V gene is TRBV7-8, the J gene TRBJ2-1, with a weak D call TRBD2 (6 bases). This CDR3 has 14 amino acids. Germline values: CDR1 SGHVS, CDR2 FQNEAQ. V shed 3 bases and J shed 5 bases, with 11 bases lying between them. The chain's CDR3 is CASSFDWGDNEQFF. The DNA for the CDR3 is TGTGCCAGCAGCTTCGACTGGGGGGACAATGAGCAGTTCTTC.

The chain joins TRBV2 to TRBJ1-1; D unclear. The CDR3 covers 12 residues. Germline V gene sequence: CDR1 SNHLY, CDR2 FYNNEI. Trimming pared 3 bases from V and 7 bases from J, leaving 9 bases between. CDR3 in amino acids: CASSEASYEAFF. The CDR3 region has the DNA TGTGCCAGCAGTGAGGCAAGTTATGAAGCTTTCTTT.

This rearrangement joins TRBV20-1 to TRBJ1-1, with no clear D. This CDR3 comprises 13 residues. The V gene's germline CDR1 is DFQATT and CDR2 SNEGSKA (reference sequence). V lost 2 bases and J lost 1, with 8 bases in between. The CDR3 region has the DNA TGCAGTGCTAGAATCAGACAGAACACTGAAGCTTTCTTT. This translates into CSARIRQNTEAFF.

This clonotype has ten or more counts. This chain connects TRBV28 to TRBJ2-3; no firm D call. Germline V lookup: CDR1 MDHEN, CDR2 SYDVKM. Trimming took 1 base from V and 6 from J, leaving 8 bases between them. The CDR3 extends over 13 amino acids. CDR3 amino acids: CASSLSGGDTQYF. In nucleotides, the CDR3 is TGTGCCAGCAGTTTATCGGGTGGTGATACGCAGTATTTT.

The J gene is TRBJ1-5, the V gene TRBV12-3 or TRBV12-4; D is undetermined. Trimming left V 7 bases short and J 7 bases short, with 20 bases between. This CDR3 spans 15 amino acids. The CDR3 region is CASTQTAALGQPQHF. CDR3 bases: TGTGCCAGCACCCAAACGGCGGCGTTGGGGCAGCCCCAGCATTTT.

The chain is built from TRBV7-9 and TRBJ2-1, with TRBD1 identical over 7 bases. This CDR3 comprises 15 residues. V trimming: 5 bases; J trimming: 3 bases; junction bases outside the gene matches: 7. Looked up from germline, CDR1 is SEHNR and CDR2 is FQNEAQ (reference sequence). The CDR3 spells CASSRSGTVYNEQFF. CDR3 in DNA: TGTGCCAGCAGCCGATCCGGGACAGTCTACAATGAGCAGTTCTTC.

This chain uses TRBV7-9 with TRBJ2-5; D might be TRBD1 (6 bases). CDR1 and CDR2 (germline): SEHNR, FQNEAQ (reference sequence). The CDR3 has 16 amino acids. V lost 5 bases and J lost 5, with 21 bases in between. The CDR3 sequence: CASSTFQGRVKETQYF. The CDR3 DNA is TGTGCCAGCAGCACATTCCAGGGGCGGGTCAAGGAGACCCAGTACTTC.

The V gene is TRBV6-1, the J gene TRBJ2-7; D may match TRBD1 or TRBD2 (5 bases each). The J call may be faulty, since TRBJ2-5 better matches the DNA end. CDR1 and CDR2 from the germline V gene are MNHNS and SASEGT. The CDR3 extends over 13 amino acids. The CDR3 protein is CASRAGARETQYF. The DNA for the CDR3 is TGTGCCAGCAGGGCCGGGGCAAGAGAGACCCAGTACTTC.

This clonotype has just a few counts. The rearrangement uses TRBV20-1 and TRBJ1-5; no definite D call. Germline V CDR1 and CDR2: DFQATT, SNEGSKA (reference sequence). V lost 5 bases, J lost 6 bases, and 11 bases lay in between. CDR3 length: 12 amino acids. CDR3 sequence (DNA): TGCAGTGCTGGGCGTAATAGTCAGCCCCAGCATTTT. It translates to CSAGRNSQPQHF.

The genes are TRBV23-1 and TRBJ2-5, with D perhaps matching TRBD1 or TRBD2 (5 bases each). The last part of the DNA fits TRBJ2-7 better; the J call may be wrong. TRBV23-1 is reported as an ORF; its role is uncertain. The CDR3 is 16 residues long. The CDR3: CASSRGADRGVHEQYF. CDR3 DNA sequence: TGCGCCAGCAGCCGAGGGGCCGACAGAGGGGTACACGAGCAGTACTTC.

V is TRBV20-1 and J is TRBJ1-1, with 7 bases that match TRBD1. The CDR3 covers 13 residues. Trimming at V came to 1 base and at J to 12 bases, leaving 11 bases not matched to a gene. In germline, CDR1 is DFQATT, CDR2 SNEGSKA (reference sequence). DNA for the CDR3: TGCAGTGCTAGAGGTGGAGGGGGCGTAACAACTTTCTTT. As protein: CSARGGGGVTTFF.

This clonotype is a singleton in its sample. V usage is TRBV2 and J usage is TRBJ2-7; D gene unclear. The germline V gene has CDR1 SNHLY and CDR2 FYNNEI. The CDR3 sequence is 12 residues long. V lost 7 bases and J lost 9, with 16 bases in between. Here the CDR3 DNA reads TGTGCCAGCAAGGACCGGCCCGCGGTGCAGTACTTC. Amino acids: CASKDRPAVQYF.